These T cell receptor beta chains were read from a single sample in a study of CD8+CD57+ T cells in acquired aplastic anemia. One entry per CDR3 protein results from TCRdb running MiXCR on the reads. The table has about 180,000 distinct CDR3 sequences, roughly 43% seen once. Sequencing input: sorted CD4+, CD8+, or CD8+CD57+ T cells (not recorded which) from PBMCs. These receptor sequences come from a human donor with aplastic anemia. The CDR3 runs from the conserved cysteine through the conserved F or W. D genes are given only for firm matches.

TRBJ2-5,TRBV25-1,TRBD1,CASSPGQLYQETQYF
TRBJ2-3,TRBV10-3,.,CAISGQDASTDTQYF
TRBJ2-7,TRBV10-2,.,CASSKGKVIGEQYF
TRBJ2-1,TRBV11-1,TRBD2,CASSLLGLAGAELYNEQFF
TRBJ2-3,TRBV18,TRBD2,CASSPGGFTDTQYF
TRBJ2-5,TRBV7-3,.,CASSLRMRETQYF
TRBJ2-7,TRBV7-3,.,CASRGRTSQYF
TRBJ1-2,TRBV6-1,TRBD1,CASSGDREYDNYGYTF
TRBJ1-1,TRBV5-1,.,CASSLSGSRTEAFF
TRBJ2-7,TRBV2,TRBD1,CASREAGGRMAATYEQYF
TRBJ2-7,TRBV20-1,.,CSARVRGYEQYF
TRBJ2-3,TRBV5-6,TRBD2,CASSLLAGPRNQDTQYF
TRBJ2-1,TRBV24-1,.,CATSDLFSGNEQFF
TRBJ2-7,TRBV20-1,TRBD2,CSASILAGAEQYF
TRBJ1-1,TRBV6-1,.,CASSEEPQGRGAFF
TRBJ1-1,TRBV12-3/TRBV12-4,.,CASSHPYIMNTEAFF
TRBJ2-2,TRBV7-8,.,CASSIPLNENTGELFF
TRBJ1-6,TRBV19,.,CASSRGQLSSYNSPLHF
TRBJ2-7,TRBV12-3/TRBV12-4,TRBD1,CASSRGQGAFGHEQYF
TRBJ2-1,TRBV24-1,.,CATSDIWGSSYNEQFF
TRBJ1-1,TRBV15,.,CATSSAMDNLNTEAFF
TRBJ2-5,TRBV2,TRBD1,CASDMDRAQETQYF
TRBJ1-1,TRBV29-1,.,CSVGPGTRSGTEAFF
TRBJ1-1,TRBV19,.,CASVDRNGEAFF
TRBJ2-5,TRBV7-3,.,CASSLLGGSGETQYF
TRBJ2-7,TRBV20-1,TRBD1,CSATGTGRYEQYF
TRBJ2-7,TRBV10-3,TRBD2,CATSDSGGAREQYF
TRBJ1-1,TRBV10-3,.,CARSPTGNTEAFF
TRBJ1-2,TRBV20-1,.,CSAVGGLNGYTF
TRBJ2-7,TRBV6-1,TRBD1,CASSEGQGSSYEQYF
TRBJ2-3,TRBV15,TRBD2,CATSRGTSGGSDTQYF
TRBJ2-7,TRBV7-6,TRBD1,CASSLRTGGYEQYF
TRBJ2-1,TRBV9,.,CASSVMNSYNEQFF
TRBJ1-6,TRBV19,.,CASSMSSGDNSPLHF
TRBJ1-5,TRBV24-1,.,CATIGRWVNQPQHF
TRBJ2-5,TRBV5-8,TRBD2,CASTGTSGGAWETQYF
TRBJ2-7,TRBV19,.,CASSWVGQSTYEQYF
TRBJ2-5,TRBV4-1,.,CASSQADLAQETQYF
TRBJ2-7,TRBV7-9,TRBD2,CASSLAGEWDEQYF
TRBJ2-1,TRBV7-9,TRBD2,CASSMGGVNEQFF
TRBJ1-1,TRBV9,.,CASSVATGTEAFF
TRBJ2-7,TRBV7-2,TRBD2,CASSQVGGITYEQYF
TRBJ2-7,TRBV24-1,.,CATSDPYDGREQYF
TRBJ1-1,TRBV10-3,.,CAISESIRGGGMNTEAFF
TRBJ2-7,TRBV2,TRBD2,CASTGLAGVGEQYF
TRBJ1-5,TRBV19,.,CASSIGYSNQPQHF
.,TRBV10-3,.,CAISESTDVYNEQFF
TRBJ1-1,TRBV7-9,.,CASSEGLGNTEAFF
TRBJ1-1,TRBV20-1,.,CSARQSSVAFF
TRBJ2-6,TRBV27,.,CAFGQGCSGTNVLTF
TRBJ1-1,TRBV2,.,CASSGLRNTEAFF
TRBJ2-3,TRBV15,.,CATSRDSASTDTQYF
TRBJ2-1,TRBV7-9,.,CASSDHRENEQFF